This TCR beta chain was sequenced for a study of control samples from healthy donors and cancer patients. The V end was cut by 4 bases, the J end by 1 base, with 14 bases between. The V gene's germline CDR1 is SGHDT and CDR2 YYEEEE. There are 15 residues in the CDR3. Sequenced by immunoSEQ multiplex PCR; TCRdb stores in-frame clones only, minus some. The sample has over 70,000 clones, about 88% seen once. This rearrangement joins TRBV5-6 to TRBJ1-1, with a weak D call TRBD1 (5 bases). Specimen: PBMCs. This sequence originates from a woman in her 50s with colorectal cancer. CDR3 protein: CASSRGGGRNTEAFF. The CDR3 nucleotides are TGTGCCAGCAGCCGTGGGGGAGGCCGGAACACTGAAGCTTTCTTT.